This TCR beta chain is drawn from a study of T cell clones after liver transplantation. Assay: immunoSEQ multiplex PCR; the TCRdb copy retains only in-frame clones and omits some. The table includes fewer than 85,000 clones, roughly 85% detected once. A single count supports this clone. The V and J ends lost 5 bases and 6 bases respectively, with 17 bases between them. CDR1 SEHNR and CDR2 FQNEAQ come from the germline V gene (reference sequence). The CDR3 totals 15 residues. V usage is TRBV7-9 and J usage is TRBJ1-3; D perhaps matches TRBD1 (5 bases). The sequencing here drew on CD4+ T cells from blood, taken at the 22-month timepoint. This TCR was sampled from a human patient who received a liver transplant. Some of the T cells may derive from the graft donor. For the CDR3, the DNA is TGTGCCAGCAGCCGACTCCTAGAACAGGAAAACACCATATATTTT. It translates to CASSRLLEQENTIYF.